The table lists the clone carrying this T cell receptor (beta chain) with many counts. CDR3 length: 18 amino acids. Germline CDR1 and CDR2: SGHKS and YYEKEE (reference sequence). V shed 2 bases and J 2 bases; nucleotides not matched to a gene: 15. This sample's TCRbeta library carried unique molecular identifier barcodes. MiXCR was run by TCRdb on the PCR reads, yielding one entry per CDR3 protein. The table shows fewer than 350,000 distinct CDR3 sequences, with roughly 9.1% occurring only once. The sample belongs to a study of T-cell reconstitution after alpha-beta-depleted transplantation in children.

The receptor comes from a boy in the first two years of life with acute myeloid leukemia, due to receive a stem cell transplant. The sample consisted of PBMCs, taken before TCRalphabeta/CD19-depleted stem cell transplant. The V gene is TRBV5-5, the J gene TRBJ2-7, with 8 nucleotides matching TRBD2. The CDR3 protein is CASSFGGSPAGGPYEQYF. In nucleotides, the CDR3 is TGTGCCAGCAGCTTCGGGGGTTCTCCTGCGGGAGGACCCTACGAGCAGTACTTC.